This T cell receptor (beta chain) was captured in a study of T cells in Graves' hyperthyroidism and ophthalmopathy. RNA transcripts gave rise to amplified TCR beta CDR3 regions. The HTBI primer set was used in a first-round RT-PCR of the TCR CDR3. TCRdb passed the multiplex PCR reads through MiXCR, listing each CDR3 protein once. The repertoire has about 620,000 distinct CDR3 sequences, around 15% of them found once; the top ten carry less than 4.5%. This CDR3 is 16 amino acids long. Trimming took 6 bases from V and 4 from J; bases not matched to a gene: 8. CDR1 LNHDA and CDR2 SQIVND come from the germline V gene (reference sequence). This clonotype was observed many times.

Sequencing input: blood. The TCR sequence derives from a woman younger than 45 with Graves' hyperthyroidism. The genes are TRBV19 and TRBJ2-2; 10 nucleotides agree with TRBD1. This chain's CDR3 is CASSHIRTGGTGELFF. The CDR3 DNA reads as TGTGCCAGTAGCCACATTCGGACAGGGGGCACCGGGGAGCTGTTTTTT.